This TCR beta chain was recovered during a study of blood T cells in healthy people across ages. The study, taken as a whole, reports: Naive T cell percentage showed a strong correlation with the diversity of TCR beta.

With regard to this clonotype: Its target is not known.

The CDR3 has 17 amino acids. V lost 4 bases and J lost 1, with 19 bases in between. Germline CDR1 is SEHNR and CDR2 is FQNEAQ (reference sequence). Combining a sample-barcoded 5' primer with a J-beta primer mix, a second PCR ran for roughly 6 to 12 cycles. Each TCR beta cDNA got a 12-nucleotide random molecular identifier. TCRdb used MiXCR to reprocess the 5' RACE reads, holding one entry per CDR3 protein. The sample holds around 1.1 million distinct CDR3 sequences, 30% to 40% seen once. This chain connects TRBV7-9 to TRBJ1-2; D not certain. The clonotype was recovered from a man between 18 and 35 years old in good health. The sample comprised blood. DNA for the CDR3: TGTGCCAGCAGCTACCGAGATGGGTGGTGGGATAACTATGGCTACACCTTC. Its translation is CASSYRDGWWDNYGYTF.